This T cell receptor (beta chain) comes out of a study of shared clonotypes between healthy human individuals. Between the trimmed V and J ends, which lost 5 bases and 1 base, there was a span of 9 bases. CDR1 and CDR2 from the germline V gene are MNHEY and SMNVEV (reference sequence). The CDR3 runs 14 residues. The protocol was immunoSEQ multiplex PCR, while the TCRdb copy is restricted to in-frame clones and leaves out a portion. The sample lists about 2,100,000 clones; 90% to 95% were seen once. Naive CD8 cells lacked CD45RO, underwent positive selection for CCR7 and left out terminally differentiated effector memory CD45RA+ cells. This clone was picked up one time. The same CDR3 can be traced to other DNA sequences in this sample.

Material for sequencing was naive CD8+ T cells from PBMCs. The chain couples TRBV27 to TRBJ1-5; D gene uncertain. The sequence came from a man between 18 and 35 years old in good health. Some clones in this sample may be carry-over from other donors' samples. CDR3 protein: CASSLRESNQPQHF. CDR3 nucleotide sequence: TGTGCCAGCAGTCTAAGGGAGAGCAATCAGCCCCAGCATTTT.